This T cell receptor (beta chain) was sequenced during a study of T-cell reconstitution after alpha-beta-depleted transplantation in children. Preparation of the TCRbeta library used unique molecular identifiers. Each CDR3 protein gets one entry after TCRdb re-called the PCR reads with MiXCR. The table shows around 600,000 distinct CDR3 sequences, with roughly 17% occurring only once. The CDR3 consists of 16 residues. Trimming stripped 0 bases from V and 4 bases from J, with 13 bases between. Germline V lookup: CDR1 MNHEY, CDR2 SVGAGI. This sequence was found in a human donor who donated a stem cell graft to a child with acute myeloid leukemia. Source: PBMCs from the stem cell graft donor, taken from the stem cell graft. The chain carries TRBV6-5 and TRBJ1-5; D unresolved. The CDR3 bases are TGTGCCAGCAGTTACTCCTCCCCGTGGGAGAATCAGCCCCAGCATTTT. Its protein product is CASSYSSPWENQPQHF.